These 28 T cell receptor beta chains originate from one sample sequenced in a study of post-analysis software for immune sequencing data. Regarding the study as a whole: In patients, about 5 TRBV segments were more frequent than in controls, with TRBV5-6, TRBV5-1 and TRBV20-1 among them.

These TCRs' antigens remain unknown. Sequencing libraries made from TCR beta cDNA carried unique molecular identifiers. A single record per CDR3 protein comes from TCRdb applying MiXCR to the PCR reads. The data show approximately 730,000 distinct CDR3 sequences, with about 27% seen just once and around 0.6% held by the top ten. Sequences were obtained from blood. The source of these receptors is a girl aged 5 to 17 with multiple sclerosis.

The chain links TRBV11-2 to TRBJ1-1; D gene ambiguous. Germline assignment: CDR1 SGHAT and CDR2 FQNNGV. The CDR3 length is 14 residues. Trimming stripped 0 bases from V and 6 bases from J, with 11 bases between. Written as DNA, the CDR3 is TGTGCCAGCAGCTTAGAAATCCTCAGCGCTGAAGCTTTCTTT. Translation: CASSLEILSAEAFF.

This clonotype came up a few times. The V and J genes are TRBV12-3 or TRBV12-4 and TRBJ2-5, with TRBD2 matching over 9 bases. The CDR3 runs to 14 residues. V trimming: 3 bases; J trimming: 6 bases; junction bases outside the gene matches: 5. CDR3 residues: CASSFSGSSQTQYF. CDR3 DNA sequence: TGTGCCAGCAGTTTTAGCGGGAGTTCGCAGACCCAGTACTTC.

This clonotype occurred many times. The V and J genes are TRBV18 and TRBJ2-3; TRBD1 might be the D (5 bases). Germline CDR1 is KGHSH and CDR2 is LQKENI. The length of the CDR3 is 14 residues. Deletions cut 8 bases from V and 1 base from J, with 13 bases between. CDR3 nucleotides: TGTGCCAGCAGCCCACCGACAGGCACAGATACGCAGTATTTT. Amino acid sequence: CASSPPTGTDTQYF.

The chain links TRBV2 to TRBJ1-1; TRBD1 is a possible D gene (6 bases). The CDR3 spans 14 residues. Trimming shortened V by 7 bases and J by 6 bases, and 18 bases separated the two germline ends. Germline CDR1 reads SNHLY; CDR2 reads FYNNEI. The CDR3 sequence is CASTVRTVSAEAFF. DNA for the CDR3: TGTGCCAGCACCGTCCGGACAGTGAGTGCTGAAGCTTTCTTT.

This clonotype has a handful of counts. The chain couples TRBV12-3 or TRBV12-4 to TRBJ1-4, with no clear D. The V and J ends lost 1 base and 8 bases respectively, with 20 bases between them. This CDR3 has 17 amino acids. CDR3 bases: TGTGCCAGCAGTTTAGTTCCAGGCTCCCTAAGAAGGGAAAAACTGTTTTTT. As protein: CASSLVPGSLRREKLFF.

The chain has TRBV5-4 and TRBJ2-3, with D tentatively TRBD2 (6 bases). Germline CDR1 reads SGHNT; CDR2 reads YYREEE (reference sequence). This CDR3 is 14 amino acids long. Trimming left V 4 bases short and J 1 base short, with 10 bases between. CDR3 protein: CASSQGLRTDTQYF. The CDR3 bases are TGTGCCAGCAGCCAGGGACTTCGCACAGATACGCAGTATTTT. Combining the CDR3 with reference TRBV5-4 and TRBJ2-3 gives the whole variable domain ETGVTQSPTHLIKTRGQQVTLRCSSQSGHNTVSWYQQALGQGPQFIFQYYREEENGRGNFPPRFSGLQFPNYSSELNVNALELDDSALYLCASSQGLRTDTQYFGPGTRLTVL.

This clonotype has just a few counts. The CDR3 nucleotides are TGCGCCAGCAGCGCTCTGGGCGCCCAAGAGACCCAGTACTTC. Protein product: CASSALGAQETQYF. V usage is TRBV5-1 and J usage is TRBJ2-5; no clear D gene. This CDR3 is 14 amino acids long. V lost 4 bases, J lost 1 base, and 11 bases lay in between. Germline loops: CDR1 SGHRS, CDR2 YFSETQ.

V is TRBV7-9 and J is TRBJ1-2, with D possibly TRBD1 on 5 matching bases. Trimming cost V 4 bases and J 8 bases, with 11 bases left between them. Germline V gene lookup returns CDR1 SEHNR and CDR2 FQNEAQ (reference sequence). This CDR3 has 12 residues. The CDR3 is CASSSGRGGYTF. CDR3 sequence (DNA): TGTGCCAGCAGCTCAGGGAGGGGAGGCTACACCTTC.

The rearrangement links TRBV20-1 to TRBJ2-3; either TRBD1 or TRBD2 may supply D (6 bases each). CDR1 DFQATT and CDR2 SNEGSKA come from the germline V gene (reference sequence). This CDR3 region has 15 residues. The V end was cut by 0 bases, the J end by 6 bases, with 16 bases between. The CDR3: CSARDGGRGSDTQYF. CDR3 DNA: TGCAGTGCTAGAGACGGGGGTAGGGGGTCGGATACGCAGTATTTT.

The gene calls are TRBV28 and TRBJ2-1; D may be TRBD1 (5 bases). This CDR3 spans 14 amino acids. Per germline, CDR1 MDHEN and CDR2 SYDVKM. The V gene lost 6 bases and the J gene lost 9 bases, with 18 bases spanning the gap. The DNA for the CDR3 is TGTGCCAGCAGCTTTGACACTACAGACAGTGAGCAGTTCTTC. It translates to CASSFDTTDSEQFF.

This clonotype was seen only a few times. CDR3 region: CASSRAAGPPNEQFF. The DNA for the CDR3 is TGCGCCAGCAGCCGGGCGGCGGGCCCCCCAAATGAGCAGTTCTTC. The rearrangement links TRBV4-3 to TRBJ2-1, with D possibly TRBD2 on 5 matching bases. CDR3 length: 15 residues. Germline CDR1 reads LGHNA; CDR2 reads YSLEER. V gave up 4 bases and J gave up 7 bases, with 17 bases separating them.

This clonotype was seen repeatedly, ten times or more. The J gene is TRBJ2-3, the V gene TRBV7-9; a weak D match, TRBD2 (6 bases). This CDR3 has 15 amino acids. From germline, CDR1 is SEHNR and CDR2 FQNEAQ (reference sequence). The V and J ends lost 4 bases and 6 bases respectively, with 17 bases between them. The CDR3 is CASSSGLMLEDTQYF. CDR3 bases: TGTGCCAGCAGCTCGGGACTGATGTTGGAGGATACGCAGTATTTT.

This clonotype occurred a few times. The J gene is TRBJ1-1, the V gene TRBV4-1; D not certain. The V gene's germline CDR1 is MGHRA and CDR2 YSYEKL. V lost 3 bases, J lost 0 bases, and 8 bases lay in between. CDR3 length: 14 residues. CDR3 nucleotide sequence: TGCGCCAGCAGCCACGGGCAGTTGAACACTGAAGCTTTCTTT. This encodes CASSHGQLNTEAFF.

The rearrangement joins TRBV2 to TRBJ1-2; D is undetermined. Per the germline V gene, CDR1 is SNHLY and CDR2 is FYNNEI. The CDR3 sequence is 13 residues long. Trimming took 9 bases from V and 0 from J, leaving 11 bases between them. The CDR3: CASVPEANYGYTF. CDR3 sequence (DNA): TGTGCCAGTGTTCCGGAAGCTAACTATGGCTACACCTTC.

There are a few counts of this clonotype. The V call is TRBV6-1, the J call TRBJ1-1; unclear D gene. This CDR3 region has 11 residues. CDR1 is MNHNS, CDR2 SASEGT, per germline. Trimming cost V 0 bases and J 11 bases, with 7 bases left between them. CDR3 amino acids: CASSEAAWAFF. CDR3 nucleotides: TGTGCCAGCAGTGAAGCGGCTTGGGCTTTCTTT.

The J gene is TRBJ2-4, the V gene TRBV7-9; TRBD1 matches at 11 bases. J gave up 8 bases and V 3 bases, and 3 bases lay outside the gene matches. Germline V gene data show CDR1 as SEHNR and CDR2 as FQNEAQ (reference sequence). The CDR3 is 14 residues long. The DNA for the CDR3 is TGTGCCAGCAGCTTGGGACAGGGGGAGGACATTCAGTACTTC. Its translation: CASSLGQGEDIQYF. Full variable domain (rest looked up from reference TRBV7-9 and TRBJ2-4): DTGVSQNPRHKITKRGQNVTFRCDPISEHNRLYWYRQTLGQGPEFLTYFQNEAQLEKSRLLSDRFSAERPKGSFSTLEIQRTEQGDSAMYLCASSLGQGEDIQYFGAGTRLSVL.

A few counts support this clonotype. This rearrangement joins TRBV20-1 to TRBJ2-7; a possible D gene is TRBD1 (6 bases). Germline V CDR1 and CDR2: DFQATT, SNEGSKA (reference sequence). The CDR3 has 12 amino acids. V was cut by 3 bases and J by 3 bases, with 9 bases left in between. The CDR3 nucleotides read TGCAGTGCTAGCGCGGACAGCTACGAGCAGTACTTC. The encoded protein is CSASADSYEQYF.

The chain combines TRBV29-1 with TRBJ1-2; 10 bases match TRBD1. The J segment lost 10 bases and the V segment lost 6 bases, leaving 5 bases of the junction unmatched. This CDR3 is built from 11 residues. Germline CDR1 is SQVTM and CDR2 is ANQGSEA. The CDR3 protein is CSVDRGNVYTF. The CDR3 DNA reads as TGCAGCGTGGACAGGGGGAATGTCTACACCTTC.

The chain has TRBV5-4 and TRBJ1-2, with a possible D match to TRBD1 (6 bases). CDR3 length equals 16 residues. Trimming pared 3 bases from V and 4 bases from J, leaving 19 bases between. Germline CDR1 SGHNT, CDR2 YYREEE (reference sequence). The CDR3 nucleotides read TGTGCCAGCAGCTCAAAACAAAAGGGGGTGAGCTATGGCTACACCTTC. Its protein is CASSSKQKGVSYGYTF.

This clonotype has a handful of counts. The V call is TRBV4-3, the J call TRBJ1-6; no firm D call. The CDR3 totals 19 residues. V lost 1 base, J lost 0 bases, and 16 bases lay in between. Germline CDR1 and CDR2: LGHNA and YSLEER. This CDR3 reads CASSQVGGPGSSYNSPLHF. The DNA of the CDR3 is TGCGCCAGCAGCCAAGTAGGCGGGCCCGGGAGCTCCTATAATTCACCCCTCCACTTT.

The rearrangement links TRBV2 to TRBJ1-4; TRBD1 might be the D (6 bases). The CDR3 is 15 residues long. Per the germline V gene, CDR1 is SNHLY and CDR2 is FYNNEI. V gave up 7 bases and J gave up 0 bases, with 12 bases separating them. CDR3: CASTGRTATNEKLFF. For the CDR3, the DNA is TGTGCCAGCACTGGACGGACAGCAACTAATGAAAAACTGTTTTTT.

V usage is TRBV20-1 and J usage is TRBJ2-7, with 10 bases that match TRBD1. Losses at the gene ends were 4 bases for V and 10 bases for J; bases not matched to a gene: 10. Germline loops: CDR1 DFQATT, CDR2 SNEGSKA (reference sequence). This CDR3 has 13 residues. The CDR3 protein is CSATGTGVEAQYF. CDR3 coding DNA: TGCAGTGCTACCGGGACAGGGGTAGAGGCCCAGTACTTC.

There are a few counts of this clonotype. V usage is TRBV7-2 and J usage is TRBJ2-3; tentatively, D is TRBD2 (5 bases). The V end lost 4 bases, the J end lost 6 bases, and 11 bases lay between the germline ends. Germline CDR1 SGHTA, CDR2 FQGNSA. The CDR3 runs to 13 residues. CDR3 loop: CASSSIREDTQYF. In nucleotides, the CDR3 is TGTGCCAGCAGCTCCATTAGGGAGGATACGCAGTATTTT.

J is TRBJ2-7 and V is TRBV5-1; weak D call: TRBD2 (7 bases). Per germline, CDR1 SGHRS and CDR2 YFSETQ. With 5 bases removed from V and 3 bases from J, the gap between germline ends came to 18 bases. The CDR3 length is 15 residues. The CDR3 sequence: CASRRNREGDYEQYF. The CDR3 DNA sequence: TGCGCCAGCAGACGAAACAGGGAGGGAGACTACGAGCAGTACTTC.

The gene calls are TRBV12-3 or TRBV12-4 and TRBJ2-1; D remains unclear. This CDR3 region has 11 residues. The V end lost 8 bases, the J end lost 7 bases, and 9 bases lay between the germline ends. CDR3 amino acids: CASRNRNEQFF. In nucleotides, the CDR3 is TGTGCCAGCCGCAATAGGAATGAGCAGTTCTTC.

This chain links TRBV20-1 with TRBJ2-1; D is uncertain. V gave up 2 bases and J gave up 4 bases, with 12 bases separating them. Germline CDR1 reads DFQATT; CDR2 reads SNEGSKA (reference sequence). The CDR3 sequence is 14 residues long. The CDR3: CSARRASKYNEQFF. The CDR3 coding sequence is TGCAGTGCTAGAAGGGCCAGCAAGTACAATGAGCAGTTCTTC.

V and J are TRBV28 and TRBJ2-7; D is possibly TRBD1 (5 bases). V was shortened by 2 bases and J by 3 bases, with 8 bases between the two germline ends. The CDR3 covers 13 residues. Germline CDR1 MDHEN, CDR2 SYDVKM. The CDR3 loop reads CASSLQGHYEQYF. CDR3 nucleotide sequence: TGTGCCAGCAGTTTACAGGGCCACTACGAGCAGTACTTC.

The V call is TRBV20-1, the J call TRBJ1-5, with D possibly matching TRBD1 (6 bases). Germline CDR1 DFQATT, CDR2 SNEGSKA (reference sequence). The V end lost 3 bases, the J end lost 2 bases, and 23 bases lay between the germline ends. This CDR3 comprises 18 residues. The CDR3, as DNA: TGCAGTGCTAGGGTTTATAGGGACAACCGAGGGGGCAATCAGCCCCAGCATTTT. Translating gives CSARVYRDNRGGNQPQHF.